A single sample is the source of the 32 T cell receptor beta chains below, sequenced in a study of blood T cells in healthy people across ages. A second about 7 to 11 cycle PCR used barcoded and J-beta primers. TCRdb passed the 5' RACE reads through MiXCR, listing each CDR3 protein once. The sample records under 800,000 distinct CDR3 sequences, around 20% being singletons. Sequenced material: blood. The receptors here all came from a man aged 65-85 years in good health.

A word on this clonotype: A much larger clone is a single base away; this may be a read error. The CDR3 ends on some other residue instead of the conserved phenylalanine or tryptophan, so this is likely a read error. The V gene is TRBV2, the J gene TRBJ2-5; the match to TRBD1 covers 7 bases. Germline CDR1 SNHLY, CDR2 FYNNEI. CDR3 length equals 15 residues. Unmatched junction bases numbered 6, after V lost 4 bases and J lost 1 base. The CDR3 is CASSATGILQETQYL. In DNA, the CDR3 is TGTGCCAGCAGTGCGACAGGGATACTCCAAGAGACCCAGTACTTA.

This clonotype was detected only a few times. Mismatch with germline at one junction end may stem from a read error. CDR3 nucleotides: TGTGCCGGCAGTTTACTTAGCTCCTACAATGAGCAGTTCTTC. This gives the protein CAGSLLSSYNEQFF. The chain carries TRBV27 and TRBJ2-1, with D uncertain. The CDR3 sequence is 14 residues long. In germline, CDR1 is MNHEY, CDR2 SMNVEV (reference sequence).

The chain combines TRBV5-1 with TRBJ2-5, with a weak D call TRBD1 (6 bases). Per germline, CDR1 SGHRS and CDR2 YFSETQ. Trimming took 4 bases from V and 0 from J, leaving 19 bases between them. The CDR3 extends over 17 amino acids. CDR3 sequence (DNA): TGCGCCAGCAGCCAAACCCTACAGGGCCGGTACCAAGAGACCCAGTACTTC. It is translated as CASSQTLQGRYQETQYF. Full variable domain (missing parts from reference TRBV5-1 and TRBJ2-5): KAGVTQTPRYLIKTRGQQVTLSCSPISGHRSVSWYQQTPGQGLQFLFEYFSETQRNKGNFPGRFSGRQFSNSRSEMNVSTLELGDSALYLCASSQTLQGRYQETQYFGPGTRLLVL.

This clonotype was observed a handful of times. The CDR3, as DNA: TGTGCCAGCAGTTTGGCCGGGAGTAGTGAGACCCAGTACTTC. Translated, it gives CASSLAGSSETQYF. This chain connects TRBV28 to TRBJ2-5, with a possible D match to TRBD2 (6 bases). The CDR3 runs 14 residues. V gave up 3 bases and J gave up 5 bases, with 13 bases separating them. Germline values: CDR1 MDHEN, CDR2 SYDVKM.

V gene TRBV20-1 combines with J gene TRBJ2-5; D perhaps matches TRBD1 (6 bases). Trimming stripped 6 bases from V and 3 bases from J, with 17 bases between. CDR1 is DFQATT, CDR2 SNEGSKA, per germline (reference sequence). The CDR3 length is 14 residues. In DNA form, the CDR3 reads TGCAGTGCGGAAGGACAGAGCAGTAAAGAGACCCAGTACTTC. Translating it yields CSAEGQSSKETQYF.

The J gene is TRBJ2-7, the V gene TRBV9; D possibly matches TRBD1 or TRBD2 (5 bases each). The CDR3 runs 14 residues. Germline values: CDR1 SGDLS, CDR2 YYNGEE. The V and J ends lost 2 bases and 2 bases respectively, with 11 bases between them. The CDR3 is CASSVRDAAYEQYF. DNA of the CDR3: TGTGCCAGCAGCGTCAGGGACGCTGCCTACGAGCAGTACTTC.

This clonotype was seen more than once but under ten times. V is TRBV7-9 and J is TRBJ2-7; 8 bases match TRBD1. Germline loops: CDR1 SEHNR, CDR2 FQNEAQ (reference sequence). This CDR3 has 16 amino acids. V was clipped by 0 bases and J by 4 bases; unmatched bases: 8. The CDR3 here is CASSLALAGGLYEQYF. CDR3 in DNA: TGTGCCAGCAGCTTAGCGTTGGCAGGGGGCTTGTACGAGCAGTACTTC. Full variable domain (outside the CDR3, taken from reference TRBV7-9 and TRBJ2-7): DTGVSQNPRHKITKRGQNVTFRCDPISEHNRLYWYRQTLGQGPEFLTYFQNEAQLEKSRLLSDRFSAERPKGSFSTLEIQRTEQGDSAMYLCASSLALAGGLYEQYFGPGTRLTVT.

This clonotype was seen a few times. The chain recombines TRBV7-2 with TRBJ2-6; a weak D match, TRBD1 (5 bases). This CDR3 is 15 amino acids long. Between the trimmed V and J ends, which lost 7 bases and 4 bases, there was a span of 14 bases. CDR1 and CDR2 (germline): SGHTA, FQGNSA. The CDR3 protein is CASTPGGAGANVLTF. The CDR3 DNA follows: TGTGCCAGCACCCCTGGTGGGGCAGGGGCCAACGTCCTGACTTTC.

This clonotype has only a few counts. The V gene is TRBV11-2, the J gene TRBJ2-1; D remains ambiguous. The CDR3 consists of 11 residues. CDR1 and CDR2 from the germline V gene are SGHAT and FQNNGV. Trimming took 1 base from V and 13 from J, leaving 8 bases between them. As DNA, the CDR3 is TGTGCCAGCAGCTTAGTAGGGTCTCAGTTCTTC. Its translation is CASSLVGSQFF.

The chain uses TRBV5-1 and TRBJ2-4; the D gene is possibly TRBD1 (5 bases). Germline values: CDR1 SGHRS, CDR2 YFSETQ. This CDR3 comprises 14 residues. V lost 1 base and J lost 4, with 9 bases in between. CDR3 residues: CASSLPGSKNIQYF. In nucleotides, the CDR3 is TGCGCCAGCAGCTTGCCAGGGTCAAAAAACATTCAGTACTTC.

This clonotype was counted a few times. The chain has TRBV6-6 and TRBJ1-2; no reliable D call. Germline V gives CDR1 MNHNY, CDR2 SVGAGI (reference sequence). CDR3 size: 15 residues. The ends were cut back, 4 bases at V and 4 bases at J, with 16 bases in the middle. The CDR3, as DNA: TGTGCCAGCAGTTTTCCCCATGCTTCTACCTATGGCTACACCTTC. It specifies CASSFPHASTYGYTF.

This clonotype was seen a few times. The V call is TRBV6-5, the J call TRBJ1-2; tentatively, D is TRBD1 (6 bases). Trimming pared 8 bases from V and 3 bases from J, leaving 10 bases between. Germline V lookup: CDR1 MNHEY, CDR2 SVGAGI. CDR3 length: 12 residues. CDR3 bases: TGTGCCAGCGGAAGGGGGGACTATGGCTACACCTTC. Protein sequence: CASGRGDYGYTF.

The gene calls are TRBV4-1 and TRBJ2-1; a weak D match, TRBD2 (6 bases). Germline V lookup: CDR1 MGHRA, CDR2 YSYEKL. CDR3 size: 14 residues. Trimming removed 3 bases at V and 8 bases at J, with 14 bases between. The CDR3 DNA sequence: TGCGCCAGCAGCCACGGCGCGGAGGGCCATGAGCAGTTCTTC. This gives the protein CASSHGAEGHEQFF.

This clonotype was picked up a small number of times. CDR3 residues: CATARGPQETQYF. The CDR3 coding sequence is TGCGCCACCGCCCGGGGGCCCCAAGAGACCCAGTACTTC. The rearrangement uses TRBV5-1 and TRBJ2-5; TRBD1 or TRBD2 may be the D gene (6 bases each). The CDR3 has 13 amino acids. With 9 bases removed from V and 1 base from J, the gap between germline ends came to 13 bases. In germline, CDR1 is SGHRS, CDR2 YFSETQ. The whole variable domain, remainder taken from reference TRBV5-1 and TRBJ2-5, is KAGVTQTPRYLIKTRGQQVTLSCSPISGHRSVSWYQQTPGQGLQFLFEYFSETQRNKGNFPGRFSGRQFSNSRSEMNVSTLELGDSALYLCATARGPQETQYFGPGTRLLVL.

This rearrangement joins TRBV27 to TRBJ1-5, with D possibly TRBD1 on 5 matching bases. Germline assignment: CDR1 MNHEY and CDR2 SMNVEV (reference sequence). The CDR3 loop spans 13 amino acids. V shed 6 bases and J shed 7 bases, with 13 bases lying between them. CDR3 in DNA: TGTGCCAGCAGGCCGCAGGGTTCCCAGCCCCAGCATTTT. Amino acid sequence: CASRPQGSQPQHF.

This clonotype was seen a handful of times. This chain uses TRBV27 with TRBJ1-5; tentatively, D is TRBD1 (5 bases). CDR3 length: 15 residues. Germline CDR1 is MNHEY and CDR2 is SMNVEV (reference sequence). The ends were cut back, 8 bases at V and 5 bases at J, with 19 bases in the middle. This chain's CDR3 is CASRPSGGAYQPQHF. For the CDR3, the DNA is TGTGCCAGCCGGCCTTCAGGTGGGGCGTATCAGCCCCAGCATTTT.

This clonotype was recorded a few times. The rearrangement links TRBV6-1 to TRBJ1-1; 7 nucleotides align to TRBD1. Germline V gives CDR1 MNHNS, CDR2 SASEGT. V gave up 6 bases and J gave up 6 bases; unmatched junction bases: 10. This CDR3 spans 14 amino acids. Here the CDR3 reads CASSLDRAGAEAFF. CDR3 DNA sequence: TGTGCCAGCAGCCTAGACAGGGCGGGGGCTGAAGCTTTCTTT.

In this sample, this clonotype turned up a few times. This sequence joins TRBV12-3 or TRBV12-4 and TRBJ1-2; 9 positions agree with TRBD1. This CDR3 spans 12 amino acids. The junction had 5 bases not matched to a gene; V was cut back by 4 bases and J by 11 bases. CDR3 DNA sequence: TGTGCCAGCAGTTCGACAGGGGGGCGGTACACCTTC. The encoded protein is CASSSTGGRYTF.

This sequence joins TRBV5-1 and TRBJ2-1; 11 nucleotides agree with TRBD2. Germline CDR1 and CDR2: SGHRS and YFSETQ. V trimming: 2 bases; J trimming: 8 bases; junction bases outside the gene matches: 6. The CDR3 is made up of 15 amino acids. As DNA, the CDR3 is TGCGCCAGCAGCTTAGATACTAGCGGGAGAGATGAGCAGTTCTTC. Translated, it gives CASSLDTSGRDEQFF.

This clonotype has a handful of counts. The chain couples TRBV24-1 to TRBJ2-2; possible D gene TRBD2, 5 bases. The germline V gene has CDR1 KGHDR and CDR2 SFDVKD. The CDR3 spans 15 residues. Trimming removed 4 bases from V and 5 bases from J, with 13 bases in between. The CDR3 DNA follows: TGTGCCACCAGTGAGGGGAAGAGGGTGACCGGGGAGCTGTTTTTT. Translation gives CATSEGKRVTGELFF.

This clonotype was detected ten times or more. The chain joins TRBV12-3 or TRBV12-4 to TRBJ1-5; 9 positions agree with TRBD1. J was trimmed by 1 base and V by 8 bases; bases with no gene match: 6. The CDR3 is 15 amino acids. CDR3 DNA: TGTGCCAGCGGGAGACAGGGGGTGAGCAATCAGCCCCAGCATTTT. Its translation is CASGRQGVSNQPQHF.

A word on this clonotype: At one end, the junction sequence differs from germline, possibly due to a read error. The chain joins TRBV12-3 or TRBV12-4 to TRBJ1-2, with 7 bases that match TRBD1. This CDR3 contains 16 residues. CDR3 amino acids: CASSLALGRGSYGYTF. CDR3 sequence (DNA): TGTGCCAGCAGCTTAGCTCTGGGCAGGGGGTCCTATGGCTACACCTTC.

This clonotype was counted a few times. One end of the junction fails to match germline, which may point to a read error. The V call is TRBV29-1, the J call TRBJ2-3; TRBD2 aligns across 7 bases. CDR1 is SQVTM and CDR2 is ANQGSEA in the germline V gene. The CDR3 has 13 amino acids. The CDR3 is CSLGSGKTGTQYF. In DNA, the CDR3 is TGCAGCCTAGGGAGCGGGAAAACAGGTACGCAGTATTTT.

This clonotype turned up a few times. CDR3 DNA sequence: TGCAGTGCTAAAAGGGAGGGCCATCTCCAAGAGACCCAGTACTTC. It codes for CSAKREGHLQETQYF. The J gene is TRBJ2-5, the V gene TRBV20-1; 7 nucleotides match TRBD2. CDR1 and CDR2 (germline): DFQATT, SNEGSKA (reference sequence). Losses at the gene ends were 4 bases for V and 1 base for J; bases not matched to a gene: 9. The CDR3 spans 15 residues.

This rearrangement joins TRBV7-6 to TRBJ2-7; either TRBD1 or TRBD2 may supply D (5 bases each). Germline assignment: CDR1 SGHVS and CDR2 FNYEAQ. Trimming took off 9 bases at V and 6 bases at J, with 15 bases between the two ends. This CDR3 is built from 12 residues. CDR3 protein: CASKGTSGEQYF. CDR3 coding DNA: TGTGCCAGTAAAGGGACGTCGGGCGAGCAGTACTTC. The entire variable domain, with the rest obtained from reference TRBV7-6 and TRBJ2-7, is as follows: GAGVSQSPRYKVTKRGQDVALRCDPISGHVSLYWYRQALGQGPEFLTYFNYEAQQDKSGLPNDRFSAERPEGSISTLTIQRTEQRDSAMYRCASKGTSGEQYFGPGTRLTVT.

This clonotype was observed a few times. The gene calls are TRBV10-3 and TRBJ2-1; 8 bases are a match to TRBD2. CDR1 is ENHRY, CDR2 SYGVKD, per germline. The V gene end was trimmed by 0 bases and the J gene end by 2 bases; junction bases not matched to a gene: 3. The CDR3 sequence is 16 residues long. The CDR3, as DNA: TGTGCCATCAGTGAGTCCGGGGGGGGACCCTACAATGAGCAGTTCTTC. It encodes CAISESGGGPYNEQFF.

This chain uses TRBV10-3 with TRBJ2-3; TRBD2 matches 8 bases. J lost 4 bases, V lost 6 bases, and 6 bases had no gene match. The germline V gene encodes CDR1 ENHRY and CDR2 SYGVKD. The CDR3 runs to 14 residues. The chain's CDR3 is CAIRGLVEPDTQYF. In DNA form, the CDR3 reads TGTGCCATCAGGGGACTAGTCGAGCCAGATACGCAGTATTTT.

This rearrangement joins TRBV29-1 to TRBJ2-1; D not resolved. V shed 4 bases and J shed 0 bases, with 7 bases lying between them. The CDR3 runs 13 residues. The germline CDR1 and CDR2 sequences are SQVTM and ANQGSEA. CDR3 in amino acids: CSVGSDSYNEQFF. The CDR3 DNA follows: TGCAGCGTTGGGAGCGACTCCTACAATGAGCAGTTCTTC.

V gene TRBV10-3 combines with J gene TRBJ2-5; 10 bases are shared with TRBD2. Looked up from germline, CDR1 is ENHRY and CDR2 is SYGVKD. The trim removed 3 bases at V and 2 bases at J, leaving 3 bases unmatched. The CDR3 contains 15 residues. The CDR3 sequence is CAISDRTSGQETQYF. The CDR3 DNA follows: TGTGCCATCAGTGACCGGACTAGCGGACAAGAGACCCAGTACTTC.

The chain's CDR3 is CASSPVADTGELFF. CDR3 in DNA: TGTGCCAGCAGCCCGGTCGCGGACACCGGGGAGCTGTTTTTT. This chain joins TRBV6-1 and TRBJ2-2; D gene ambiguous. Germline-derived CDR1 and CDR2 are MNHNS and SASEGT. This CDR3 is built from 14 residues. V lost 6 bases and J lost 3, with 11 bases in between.

In this sample, this clonotype turned up a few times. With a much larger clone just one base away, this may be a read error. This CDR3 is missing its conserved last phenylalanine or tryptophan, likely due to a read error. V gene TRBV5-6 combines with J gene TRBJ2-4; weak D call: TRBD2 (6 bases). CDR1 SGHDT and CDR2 YYEEEE come from the germline V gene. Trimming removed 2 bases from V and 0 bases from J, with 12 bases in between. This CDR3 contains 16 residues. The DNA for the CDR3 is TGTGCCAGCAGCTTTGAGGCAGCGGGAGCCAAAAACATTCAGTACCTC. It specifies CASSFEAAGAKNIQYL.

This clonotype was observed a handful of times. The chain employs TRBV12-3 or TRBV12-4 and TRBJ2-1; 7 nucleotides line up with TRBD2. CDR3 length equals 15 residues. V dropped 7 bases and J dropped 0; count of bases not matched to a gene: 6. CDR3 residues: CASTLAGLSYNEQFF. The CDR3 region has the DNA TGTGCCAGCACATTAGCGGGCCTCTCCTACAATGAGCAGTTCTTC.